This T cell receptor beta chain was retrieved from a study of T cell repertoires in cytomegalovirus infection. This CDR3 has 16 residues. Unmatched junction bases numbered 4, after V lost 2 bases and J lost 1 base. Germline V gives CDR1 MDHEN, CDR2 SYDVKM. Each CDR3 protein is one row after TCRdb ran MiXCR on the reads. The repertoire has around 170,000 distinct CDR3 sequences, about a sixth of them found once; the top ten carry about 19%. The sequencing input was CD8+ T cells from PBMCs. The receptor was derived from a human donor in good health (CMV status not recorded). Some clones in this sample may be carry-over from other donors' samples. The V call is TRBV28, the J call TRBJ2-3; 9 bases line up with TRBD2. This CDR3 is CASSLAGGMGTDTQYF. The CDR3 DNA sequence: TGTGCCAGCAGTTTAGCGGGAGGGATGGGCACAGATACGCAGTATTTT.